This T cell receptor (beta chain) originates from a study of chemoradiotherapy in HPV16-positive cancers. Measured with immunoSEQ multiplex PCR; TCRdb has only the in-frame clones, and not every one. The sample comprises about 14,000 clones, roughly 88% of which are singletons, and less than 3.5% rests with the top ten. The CDR3 is made up of 17 amino acids. Germline V gene sequence: CDR1 SNHLY, CDR2 FYNNEI. V dropped 3 bases and J dropped 0; count of bases not matched to a gene: 9. Sequences were derived from blood, sampled from a patient who underwent chemoradiotherapy. This chain uses TRBV2 with TRBJ2-7, with 9 bases lining up with TRBD2. The source of this sequence is a human donor with HPV-associated anogenital cancer. The CDR3 bases are TGTGCCAGCAGTGAGGGAGCGGGGGGCTCAAGCTCCTACGAGCAGTACTTC. The encoded protein is CASSEGAGGSSSYEQYF. Looking up the rest from reference TRBV2 and TRBJ2-7 gives the full variable domain: EPEVTQTPSHQVTQMGQEVILRCVPISNHLYFYWYRQILGQKVEFLVSFYNNEISEKSEIFDDQFSVERPDGSNFTLKIRSTKLEDSAMYFCASSEGAGGSSSYEQYFGPGTRLTVT.